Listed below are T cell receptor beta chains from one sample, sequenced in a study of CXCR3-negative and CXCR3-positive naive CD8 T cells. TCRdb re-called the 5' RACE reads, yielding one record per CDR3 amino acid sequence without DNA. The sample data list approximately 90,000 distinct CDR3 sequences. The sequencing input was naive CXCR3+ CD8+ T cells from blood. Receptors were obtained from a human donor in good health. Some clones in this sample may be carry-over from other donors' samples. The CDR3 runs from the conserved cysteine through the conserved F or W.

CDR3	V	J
CASSQGLADNEQFF	TRBV14	TRBJ2-1
CASSSWTEETQYF	TRBV7-9	TRBJ2-5
CASSLTDSEGYEQYF	TRBV5-4	TRBJ2-7
CSVEDHNYGYTF	TRBV29-1	TRBJ1-2
CASSLGGVYNEQFF	TRBV12-3/TRBV12-4	TRBJ2-1
CASSFAPTETGPYEQYF	TRBV12-3/TRBV12-4	TRBJ2-7
CASSLGTSRTDTQYF	TRBV5-8	TRBJ2-3
CASSGRGGPIYGYTF	TRBV3-1	TRBJ1-2
CASSLGQGAFNEQYF	TRBV28	TRBJ2-7
CASSQGQTGQPYEQYF	TRBV4-1	TRBJ2-7
CASSYEGLRRADTQYF	TRBV6-5	TRBJ2-3
CASSFWDSTYEQYF	TRBV5-1	TRBJ2-7
CASSFLRTTNTGELFF	TRBV6-1	TRBJ2-2
CSVMSGGFGTGELFF	TRBV29-1	TRBJ2-2
CATSSGAGGAYGYTF	TRBV15	TRBJ1-2
CSVEPGPVLNEQFF	TRBV29-1	TRBJ2-1
CSARPHRGEETQYF	TRBV20-1	TRBJ2-5
CASSLTSGSRSYNEQFF	TRBV28	TRBJ2-1
CASSEETGYEQYF	TRBV2	TRBJ2-7
CASSLEAGRWGEQYF	TRBV11-2	TRBJ2-7
CASSRTGGDSYNSPLHF	TRBV5-1	TRBJ1-6